This T cell receptor (beta chain) was recovered during a study of blood T cell repertoires in COVID-19. The overall study: The United States, Italy and Spain were the sources of the acute and convalescent COVID-19 samples.

Original analysis: Nucleated cell number was recorded as an estimate derived from reference gene primer amplification. TCRdb's table, derived via immunoSEQ multiplex PCR, lists solely in-frame clones and lacks some. V, J and clone size derive from that table, while D and trimming were established from the DNA sequence. The sample lists approximately 170,000 clones; 80% to 90% were seen once. This CDR3 is 13 amino acids long. Trimming cost V 2 bases and J 8 bases, with 9 bases left between them. Sequenced input: peripheral blood. The rearrangement links TRBV12-3 or TRBV12-4 to TRBJ1-4, with D possibly TRBD1 on 5 matching bases. The origin of this receptor is a man between 50 and 59 years old with active or convalescent COVID-19. The CDR3 loop reads CASSLSRVEKLFF. DNA of the CDR3: TGTGCCAGCAGTTTAAGCAGGGTGGAAAAACTGTTTTTT.